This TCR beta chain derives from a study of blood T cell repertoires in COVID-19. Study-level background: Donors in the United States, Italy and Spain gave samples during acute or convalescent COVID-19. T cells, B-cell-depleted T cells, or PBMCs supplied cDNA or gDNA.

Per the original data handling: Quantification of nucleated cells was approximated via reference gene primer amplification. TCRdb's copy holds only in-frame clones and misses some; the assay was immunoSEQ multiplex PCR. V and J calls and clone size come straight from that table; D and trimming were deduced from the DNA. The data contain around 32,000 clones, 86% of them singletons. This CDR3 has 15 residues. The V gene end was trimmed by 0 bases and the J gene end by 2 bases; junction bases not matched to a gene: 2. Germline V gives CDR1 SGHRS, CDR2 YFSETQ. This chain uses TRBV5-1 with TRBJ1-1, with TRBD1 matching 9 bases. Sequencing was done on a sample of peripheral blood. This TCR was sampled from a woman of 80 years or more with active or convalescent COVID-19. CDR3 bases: TGCGCCAGCAGCTTGGGGACAGGGGTTAACACTGAAGCTTTCTTT. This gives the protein CASSLGTGVNTEAFF.